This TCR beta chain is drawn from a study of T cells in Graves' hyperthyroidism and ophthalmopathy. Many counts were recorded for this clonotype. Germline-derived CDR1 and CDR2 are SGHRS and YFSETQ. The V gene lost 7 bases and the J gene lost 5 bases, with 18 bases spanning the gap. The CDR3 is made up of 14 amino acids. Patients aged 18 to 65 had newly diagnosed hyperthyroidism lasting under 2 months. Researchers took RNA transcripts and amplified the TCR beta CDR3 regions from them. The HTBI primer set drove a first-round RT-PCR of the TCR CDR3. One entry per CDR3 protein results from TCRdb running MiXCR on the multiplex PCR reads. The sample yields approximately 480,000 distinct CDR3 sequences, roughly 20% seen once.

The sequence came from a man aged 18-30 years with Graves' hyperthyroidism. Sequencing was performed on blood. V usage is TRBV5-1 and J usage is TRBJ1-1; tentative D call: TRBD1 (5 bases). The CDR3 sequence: CASHSGGSRTEAFF. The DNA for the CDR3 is TGCGCCAGCCATTCTGGGGGGTCGAGAACTGAAGCTTTCTTT.